A single sample gave rise to the 31 T cell receptor beta chains below, sequenced in a study of Graves' ophthalmopathy and Graves' hyperthyroidism. Amplification from RNA transcripts yielded the TCR beta CDR3 regions. Amplification began with first-round RT-PCR using HTBI primers, then second-round multiplex PCR was performed. TCRdb redid the calling of the multiplex PCR reads with MiXCR, one entry per CDR3 protein. The sample gives 650,000 to 900,000 distinct CDR3 sequences, around 40% of which show up once; 44% is in the top ten. Sequences were obtained from peripheral blood. These TCRs come from an adult man with Graves' ophthalmopathy.

This clonotype was seen more than once but under ten times. This chain joins TRBV6-6 and TRBJ1-4; no firm D call. The CDR3 spans 15 residues. The germline gives CDR1 MNHNY, CDR2 SVGAGI (reference sequence). V was cut by 2 bases and J by 0 bases, with 7 bases left in between. The CDR3 DNA reads TGTGCCAGCAGTTACCTAGCAGCAACTAATGAAAAACTGTTTTTT. It translates to CASSYLAATNEKLFF.

The sample holds many counts of this clonotype. This chain connects TRBV19 to TRBJ1-2; D not certain. Germline CDR1 LNHDA, CDR2 SQIVND (reference sequence). Trimming removed 1 base at V and 3 bases at J, with 9 bases between. CDR3 length equals 14 residues. CDR3: CASSIVRRDYGYTF. The CDR3 DNA reads as TGTGCCAGTAGTATAGTTCGCAGAGACTATGGCTACACCTTC.

The chain is built from TRBV5-1 and TRBJ2-7; D not certain. V was trimmed by 2 bases and J by 3 bases, leaving 9 bases between them. The CDR3 runs 13 residues. CDR1 is SGHRS, CDR2 YFSETQ, per germline. The CDR3 DNA reads as TGCGCCAGCAGCTTTCAAGCTCACTACGAGCAGTACTTC. It translates to CASSFQAHYEQYF.

This clonotype was observed once. J is TRBJ1-1 and V is TRBV5-4; TRBD1 matches at 7 bases. The ends lost 1 base at V and 6 bases at J; junction bases unmatched: 6. The V gene's germline CDR1 is SGHNT and CDR2 YYREEE (reference sequence). CDR3 length: 14 residues. The DNA of the CDR3 is TGTGCCAGCAGCTTGCAGGGGGGGTCACCTGAAGCTTTCTTT. This encodes CASSLQGGSPEAFF.

In its sample, this clonotype was seen many times. This rearrangement joins TRBV10-3 to TRBJ1-2; D gene uncertain. The ends were cut back, 0 bases at V and 0 bases at J, with 5 bases in the middle. Germline CDR1 is ENHRY and CDR2 is SYGVKD. This CDR3 is 14 amino acids long. CDR3 nucleotides: TGTGCCATCAGTGAGTCGCTATCTAACTATGGCTACACCTTC. It encodes CAISESLSNYGYTF.

This rearrangement joins TRBV7-2 to TRBJ1-2; no clear D gene. The CDR3 covers 13 residues. The V end was cut by 5 bases, the J end by 5 bases, with 12 bases between. Germline lookup yields CDR1 SGHTA and CDR2 FQGNSA. CDR3 nucleotide sequence: TGTGCCAGCAGCCAAGATTGGTTATATGGCTACACCTTC. Encoded protein: CASSQDWLYGYTF.

This clonotype was picked up many times. This chain links TRBV10-3 with TRBJ1-3; D is possibly TRBD1 (5 bases). CDR1 and CDR2 (germline): ENHRY, SYGVKD. V dropped 2 bases and J dropped 7 bases, with 9 bases sitting between them. This CDR3 has 13 amino acids. In nucleotides, the CDR3 is TGTGCCATCAGTGAGCAGGGAAGGAACACCATATATTTT. This encodes CAISEQGRNTIYF.

In its sample, this clonotype was seen a few times. The chain combines TRBV10-3 with TRBJ2-7; 10 positions agree with TRBD2. The germline CDR1 and CDR2 sequences are ENHRY and SYGVKD. After removal of 3 bases from V and 2 bases from J, the junction contained 10 bases not matched to a gene. CDR3 length equals 17 residues. The CDR3 reads CAISDTSGDGAPYEQYF. Here the CDR3 DNA reads TGTGCCATCAGTGACACTAGCGGGGACGGTGCCCCCTACGAGCAGTACTTC.

This clonotype was detected a few times. This chain connects TRBV20-1 to TRBJ2-5; 8 nucleotides line up with TRBD2. CDR3 size: 13 residues. The V gene's germline CDR1 is DFQATT and CDR2 SNEGSKA (reference sequence). The chain's CDR3 is CSATIAGQETQYF. The CDR3 DNA follows: TGCAGCGCCACCATAGCGGGGCAAGAGACCCAGTACTTC.

This clonotype was detected many times. This chain uses TRBV10-2 with TRBJ1-2; possible D gene TRBD1, 6 bases. The CDR3 sequence is 13 residues long. Trimming stripped 5 bases from V and 7 bases from J, with 14 bases between. The germline V gene has CDR1 WSHSY and CDR2 SAAADI. The CDR3 here is CASSLEQGFGYTF. In DNA, the CDR3 is TGCGCCAGCAGTTTGGAACAGGGCTTTGGCTACACCTTC.

The rearrangement joins TRBV7-2 to TRBJ2-3, with D possibly matching TRBD2 (5 bases). Trimming left V 5 bases short and J 6 bases short, with 15 bases between. The CDR3 runs 14 residues. CDR1 and CDR2 (germline): SGHTA, FQGNSA. CDR3 DNA sequence: TGTGCCAGCAGCCCCGGGGTCCGAAGGGATACGCAGTATTTT. Encoded protein: CASSPGVRRDTQYF.

To note about this clonotype: This may come from a read error, since a much larger clone is one base off. The gene calls are TRBV29-1 and TRBJ2-6, with a tentative D call TRBD2 (5 bases). Germline loops: CDR1 SQVTM, CDR2 ANQGSEA. The CDR3 sequence is 15 residues long. The CDR3 DNA reads TGCGGCGTTGAAGATCCGAGGGCTGGGGCCAACGTCCTGACTTTC. Protein: CGVEDPRAGANVLTF.

This chain joins TRBV6-6 and TRBJ1-6, with 9 bases aligning to TRBD1. The CDR3 is 14 residues long. CDR1 and CDR2 (germline): MNHNY, SVGAGI (reference sequence). Trimming at V came to 5 bases and at J to 10 bases, leaving 6 bases not matched to a gene. CDR3 DNA sequence: TGTGCCAGCAGTGTGGGACAGGGAAGGTCACCCCTCCACTTT. Protein product: CASSVGQGRSPLHF.

The V gene is TRBV29-1, the J gene TRBJ2-7; perhaps TRBD1 as D (5 bases). Germline lookup yields CDR1 SQVTM and CDR2 ANQGSEA. Trimming cost V 4 bases and J 7 bases, with 20 bases left between them. This CDR3 is built from 14 residues. The CDR3 region is CSVGKGNQPGEQYF. The CDR3 bases are TGCAGCGTTGGAAAGGGCAATCAGCCAGGGGAGCAGTACTTC.

At least ten counts were recorded for this clonotype. The CDR3 coding sequence is TGTGCCAGCAGGGACAGGGGGCCTGGAAACACCATATATTTT. Translation gives CASRDRGPGNTIYF. This sequence joins TRBV12-3 or TRBV12-4 and TRBJ1-3, with TRBD1 matching over 11 bases. J gave up 2 bases and V 6 bases, and 0 bases lay outside the gene matches. The CDR3 covers 14 residues.

CDR3 nucleotides: TGTGCCACGGACAGGGGTTTACCTGGAAACACCATATATTTT. Its protein product is CATDRGLPGNTIYF. This chain joins TRBV19 and TRBJ1-3, with 9 bases lining up with TRBD1. Germline V gives CDR1 LNHDA, CDR2 SQIVND (reference sequence). The junction had 6 bases not matched to a gene; V was cut back by 10 bases and J by 2 bases. The CDR3 consists of 14 residues.

This chain connects TRBV19 to TRBJ2-1, with D perhaps TRBD2 (5 bases). V shed 7 bases and J shed 0 bases, with 13 bases lying between them. There are 15 residues in the CDR3. The germline V gene has CDR1 LNHDA and CDR2 SQIVND (reference sequence). The CDR3 loop reads CASTGAASSYNEQFF. The CDR3 bases are TGTGCCAGTACTGGAGCGGCTAGCTCCTACAATGAGCAGTTCTTC.

V is TRBV2 and J is TRBJ1-5; D call uncertain. The V end was cut by 5 bases, the J end by 6 bases, with 14 bases between. CDR1 and CDR2 from the germline V gene are SNHLY and FYNNEI. The CDR3 runs 14 residues. In nucleotides, the CDR3 is TGTGCCAGCAGTCGGCGCGGGTTTGGTCAGCCCCAGCATTTT. It yields the protein CASSRRGFGQPQHF.

This chain links TRBV19 with TRBJ2-6; D may correspond to TRBD1 or TRBD2 (5 bases each). Germline values: CDR1 LNHDA, CDR2 SQIVND (reference sequence). Trimming took 3 bases from V and 4 from J, leaving 10 bases between them. The length of the CDR3 is 15 residues. The CDR3 region is CASSIEGTGANVLTF. CDR3 coding DNA: TGTGCCAGTAGTATCGAGGGGACGGGGGCCAACGTCCTGACTTTC.

V usage is TRBV2 and J usage is TRBJ1-1, with 7 nucleotides matching TRBD1. CDR1 is SNHLY and CDR2 is FYNNEI in the germline V gene. The CDR3 sequence is 15 residues long. Losses at the gene ends were 6 bases for V and 1 base for J; bases not matched to a gene: 8. The CDR3 bases are TGTGCCAGCAGGAGACAGGGTATCTCGAACACTGAAGCTTTCTTT. Protein: CASRRQGISNTEAFF.

This clonotype appeared once. The V gene is TRBV25-1, the J gene TRBJ1-1, with D possibly TRBD1 on 6 matching bases. Trimming removed 5 bases at V and 8 bases at J, with 21 bases between. The CDR3 is 15 amino acids. Per the germline V gene, CDR1 is MGHDK and CDR2 is SYGVNS. CDR3 bases: TGTGCCAGCAGTTTATCACAGGGATGGAGTGGCGAAGCTTTCTTT. Protein sequence: CASSLSQGWSGEAFF.

This clonotype was recorded once. The chain joins TRBV5-5 to TRBJ2-5, with D possibly being TRBD1 (5 bases). The CDR3 extends over 14 amino acids. Germline CDR1 SGHKS, CDR2 YYEKEE (reference sequence). V lost 0 bases and J 6 bases, leaving 12 bases between the germline ends. CDR3 nucleotide sequence: TGTGCCAGCAGCTTGGAGGGGATTGATAAGACCCAGTACTTC. Translation: CASSLEGIDKTQYF. Combining the CDR3 with reference TRBV5-5 and TRBJ2-5 gives the whole variable domain DAGVTQSPTHLIKTRGQQVTLRCSPISGHKSVSWYQQVLGQGPQFIFQYYEKEERGRGNFPDRFSARQFPNYSSELNVNALLLGDSALYLCASSLEGIDKTQYFGPGTRLLVL.

The chain links TRBV20-1 to TRBJ2-7, with a tentative D call TRBD1 (6 bases). This CDR3 has 12 amino acids. Looked up from germline, CDR1 is DFQATT and CDR2 is SNEGSKA (reference sequence). The CDR3 DNA reads TGCAGCCAAAGCAGGGGCTCCTACGAGCAGTACTTC. Translated, it gives CSQSRGSYEQYF.

This clonotype showed up just a few times. The rearrangement links TRBV19 to TRBJ2-7; D ambiguous. Germline CDR1 is LNHDA and CDR2 is SQIVND (reference sequence). The CDR3 spans 15 residues. The V and J ends lost 3 bases and 0 bases respectively, with 12 bases between them. The CDR3 spells CASSIGQTSSYEQYF. The CDR3 DNA reads as TGTGCCAGTAGTATCGGGCAGACCAGCTCCTACGAGCAGTACTTC.

A note on this clonotype: This may arise from a read error, as a much more abundant clone is one base away. A read error is likely, as this CDR3 ends without the conserved phenylalanine or tryptophan. The rearrangement joins TRBV5-1 to TRBJ1-2, with D possibly being TRBD1 (5 bases). The CDR3 runs to 13 residues. In germline, CDR1 is SGHRS, CDR2 YFSETQ. Here the CDR3 reads CASSVGAAYGYTL. The CDR3 region has the DNA TGTGCCAGCAGCGTAGGGGCAGCCTATGGCTACACCCTC.

Comments on this clonotype: It may be a read error: a sequence one base away is much more abundant. As DNA, the CDR3 is TGTGCCAGCAGTTTTAAGCCAGACTTTAATGAAGAACTGTTTTTT. Its protein product is CASSFKPDFNEELFF. This chain connects TRBV2 to TRBJ1-4; D not certain. CDR3 length equals 15 residues. The germline V gene encodes CDR1 SNHLY and CDR2 FYNNEI.

Regarding this clonotype: Being one base from a much bigger clone, this may be a read error. The rearrangement links TRBV19 to TRBJ2-2; possible D gene TRBD1, 6 bases. CDR1 and CDR2 (germline): LNHDA, SQIVND (reference sequence). This CDR3 region has 15 residues. CDR3 sequence (DNA): TGTGCCGGTAGTACCACTTCTTGGACAGCCGGGGAGCTGTTTTTT. This sequence encodes CAGSTTSWTAGELFF.

This chain connects TRBV24-1 to TRBJ1-5; possible D gene TRBD1, 6 bases. Germline lookup yields CDR1 KGHDR and CDR2 SFDVKD. The CDR3 sequence is 14 residues long. Trimming pared 4 bases from V and 6 bases from J, leaving 12 bases between. The CDR3 protein is CATSDPGETQPQHF. The DNA of the CDR3 is TGTGCCACCAGTGACCCAGGGGAGACTCAGCCCCAGCATTTT.

This clonotype was observed at least ten times. The chain uses TRBV19 and TRBJ1-5, with 9 bases that match TRBD1. The CDR3 sequence is 10 residues long. Germline V lookup: CDR1 LNHDA, CDR2 SQIVND (reference sequence). With 4 bases clipped from V and 16 bases from J, the junction kept 2 bases outside the gene matches. CDR3 region: CASSRDREHF. CDR3 DNA: TGTGCCAGTAGTAGGGACAGGGAACATTTT.

This chain links TRBV29-1 with TRBJ1-2; TRBD1 agrees at 9 bases. This CDR3 has 18 amino acids. Germline CDR1 is SQVTM and CDR2 is ANQGSEA. The J segment lost 1 base and the V segment lost 7 bases, leaving 19 bases of the junction unmatched. This CDR3 reads CSAMGQGVGTAVNYGYTF. The CDR3 DNA reads TGCAGCGCTATGGGACAGGGAGTCGGGACAGCTGTTAACTATGGCTACACCTTC.

This clonotype showed up just once. CDR3 DNA: TGTGCCAGTGATCCTCGGGAAGGGGTTAATTCACCCCTCCACTTT. It translates to CASDPREGVNSPLHF. The J gene is TRBJ1-6, the V gene TRBV14, with TRBD1 as a possible D gene (5 bases). CDR3 length equals 15 residues. Between the trimmed V and J ends, which lost 9 bases and 6 bases, there was a span of 18 bases. CDR1 and CDR2 (germline): SGHDN, FVKESK.